Detailed here is one T cell receptor beta chain. The data originate from a study of cytomegalovirus exposure and HLA in healthy donors. This CDR3 is 16 amino acids long. Germline CDR1 is LGHNA and CDR2 is YNFKEQ. The V gene end was trimmed by 0 bases and the J gene end by 1 base; junction bases not matched to a gene: 4. Only in-frame clones appear in the TCRdb table, and some are missing; sequencing was by immunoSEQ multiplex PCR. The sample records 120,000 to 150,000 clones, around 90% being singletons. What was sequenced was PBMCs. This TCR derives from a man younger than 35 in good health and CMV-seropositive. This chain connects TRBV4-2 to TRBJ2-5, with 8 nucleotides matching TRBD2. CDR3: CASSQEATSGQETQYF. CDR3 nucleotides: TGTGCCAGCAGCCAAGAGGCTACTAGCGGCCAAGAGACCCAGTACTTC.